The next 23 T cell receptor beta chains were all read from a single sample in a study of T-cell memory formation after mild COVID-19 (dated by TCRdb to the early 2020s). Library construction relied on 5' RACE. The sequencer listed for this sample is Illumina NovaSeq 6000. TCRdb cleaned the public reads at Q25 with fastp, built clones with MiXCR and kept in-frame beta chains. For every CDR3 protein sequence, its rows merge into one entry that carries the most common genes and DNA. The sample records about 340,000 distinct CDR3 sequences, 10% to 15% of which are singletons. The ten largest account for over 20% of the sample. Input material: PBMCs or a T cell subset sorted from them (not recorded which). The receptor source for this set is a young man who had mild COVID-19 (a few samples of this study predate the infection). The sample titles of this study are shuffled in the database, so cell type and time point are left out; the donor was told from shared clones.

CDR3 nucleotide sequence: TGTGCGGGGAATGAGCAGTTCTTC. Its protein is CAGNEQFF. This chain connects TRBV7-9 to TRBJ2-1; D is unresolved. The germline V gene encodes CDR1 SEHNR and CDR2 FQNEAQ (reference sequence). CDR3 length: 8 residues.

This clonotype was observed a handful of times. V is TRBV25-1 and J is TRBJ1-2, with no clear D. The CDR3 consists of 12 residues. Germline V gene sequence: CDR1 MGHDK, CDR2 SYGVNS. Trimming cost V 8 bases and J 8 bases, with 15 bases left between them. The CDR3 protein is CASRGIREGYTF. The CDR3 bases are TGTGCCAGCCGGGGTATCCGGGAGGGCTACACCTTC.

The V gene is TRBV7-9, the J gene TRBJ1-1; D remains unclear. From germline, CDR1 is SEHNR and CDR2 FQNEAQ (reference sequence). The CDR3 sequence is 14 residues long. V was trimmed by 5 bases and J by 4 bases, leaving 14 bases between them. The CDR3 loop reads CASSLPNRPTEAFF. DNA for the CDR3: TGTGCCAGCAGCCTGCCCAACAGACCCACTGAAGCTTTCTTT.

This clonotype has just a few counts. V usage is TRBV5-1 and J usage is TRBJ1-1; D gene uncertain. CDR1 and CDR2 from the germline V gene are SGHRS and YFSETQ. With 0 bases removed from V and 1 base from J, the gap between germline ends came to 10 bases. The CDR3 extends over 15 amino acids. CDR3 bases: TGCGCCAGCAGCTTGGGCGGGGAAGGGAACACTGAAGCTTTCTTT. Amino acid sequence: CASSLGGEGNTEAFF.

This clonotype was observed a few times. The chain uses TRBV11-2 and TRBJ2-7; 7 positions match TRBD1. The CDR3 contains 15 residues. Germline V lookup: CDR1 SGHAT, CDR2 FQNNGV. Trimming cost V 7 bases and J 0 bases; bases outside gene matches: 9. CDR3 protein: CASTPWAGGSYEQYF. The CDR3, as DNA: TGTGCCAGCACGCCATGGGCAGGGGGCTCCTACGAGCAGTACTTC.

The table lists this clonotype with a few counts. The chain recombines TRBV18 with TRBJ2-1; maybe TRBD2 (6 bases). This CDR3 has 15 amino acids. In germline, CDR1 is KGHSH, CDR2 LQKENI. Trimming removed 3 bases from V and 2 bases from J, with 11 bases in between. The CDR3 spells CASSPSWGAYNEQFF. The CDR3 DNA sequence: TGTGCCAGCTCACCTTCGTGGGGGGCCTACAATGAGCAGTTCTTC.

The gene calls are TRBV12-5 and TRBJ1-1; no reliable D call. Trimming stripped 3 bases from V and 5 bases from J, with 7 bases between. This CDR3 is 12 amino acids long. Per germline, CDR1 LGHNT and CDR2 FRNRAP. The CDR3 loop reads CASGFGRTEAFF. Here the CDR3 DNA reads TGTGCTAGTGGTTTCGGGAGGACTGAAGCTTTCTTT.

The V and J genes are TRBV18 and TRBJ2-1; unclear D gene. The CDR3 consists of 16 residues. The germline CDR1 and CDR2 sequences are KGHSH and LQKENI. V was cut by 3 bases and J by 0 bases, with 12 bases left in between. The CDR3 DNA sequence: TGTGCCAGCTCACCGACGACGGGTAGCTCCTACAATGAGCAGTTCTTC. Translation gives CASSPTTGSSYNEQFF.

This clonotype was observed a few times. The chain couples TRBV4-2 to TRBJ2-3; D gene uncertain. With 0 bases removed from V and 3 bases from J, the gap between germline ends came to 13 bases. This CDR3 contains 16 residues. Germline CDR1 LGHNA, CDR2 YNFKEQ. CDR3 sequence: CASSQDLGLGTDTQYF. Written as DNA, the CDR3 is TGTGCCAGCAGCCAAGACTTAGGTCTAGGGACAGATACGCAGTATTTT.

The chain is built from TRBV5-1 and TRBJ2-7, with a possible D match to TRBD1 (5 bases). The V end lost 2 bases, the J end lost 0 bases, and 15 bases lay between the germline ends. Germline V gene data show CDR1 as SGHRS and CDR2 as YFSETQ. This CDR3 comprises 16 residues. CDR3 residues: CASSFTPIGDSYEQYF. The CDR3 DNA reads TGCGCCAGCAGCTTCACGCCCATAGGGGACTCCTACGAGCAGTACTTC.

A few counts support this clonotype. V gene TRBV7-9 combines with J gene TRBJ2-3; 9 bases are a match to TRBD2. CDR1 is SEHNR, CDR2 FQNEAQ, per germline (reference sequence). This CDR3 region has 18 residues. J was trimmed by 0 bases and V by 5 bases; bases with no gene match: 12. CDR3 residues: CASSLGGGGDTSTDTQYF. The CDR3 coding sequence is TGTGCCAGCAGCCTCGGAGGCGGGGGGGATACTAGCACAGATACGCAGTATTTT.

This clonotype appeared a few times. The J gene is TRBJ2-7, the V gene TRBV20-1; TRBD1 aligns across 9 bases. Germline V gives CDR1 DFQATT, CDR2 SNEGSKA (reference sequence). After removal of 0 bases from V and 3 bases from J, the junction contained 6 bases not matched to a gene. There are 15 residues in the CDR3. The CDR3 DNA reads as TGCAGTGCTAGAGATTCGGGACAGGGACTCTACGAGCAGTACTTC. This gives the protein CSARDSGQGLYEQYF.

The table lists this clonotype with a few counts. DNA of the CDR3: TGTGCCAGCAAATCAAGCACGAACGAGCAGTACTTC. Translation: CASKSSTNEQYF. This chain uses TRBV6-5 with TRBJ2-7, with D unclear. Looked up from germline, CDR1 is MNHEY and CDR2 is SVGAGI. This CDR3 has 12 amino acids. Between the trimmed V and J ends, which lost 7 bases and 5 bases, there was a span of 12 bases.

This clonotype was recorded at least ten times. The V and J genes are TRBV7-2 and TRBJ2-3, with unresolved D. Germline CDR1 reads SGHTA; CDR2 reads FQGNSA. The CDR3 totals 12 residues. Trimming shortened V by 6 bases and J by 4 bases, and 8 bases separated the two germline ends. CDR3 residues: CASRIQADTQYF. For the CDR3, the DNA is TGTGCCAGCAGGATCCAGGCAGATACGCAGTATTTT.

The chain links TRBV7-9 to TRBJ2-7; no clear D. The germline V gene encodes CDR1 SEHNR and CDR2 FQNEAQ (reference sequence). V was clipped by 5 bases and J by 9 bases, with 14 bases between them. CDR3 length equals 12 residues. In nucleotides, the CDR3 is TGTGCCAGCAGCCCGCTAGGTGGTGGGCAGTACTTC. Translating it yields CASSPLGGGQYF.

The gene calls are TRBV6-2 or TRBV6-3 and TRBJ2-1; the D call may be TRBD1 or TRBD2 (7 bases each). CDR3 size: 15 residues. The germline gives CDR1 MNHEY, CDR2 SVGEGT. V was clipped by 7 bases and J by 1 base, with 14 bases between them. The CDR3 bases are TGTGCCAGCACAGGGAGGGGGCGATCCTACAATGAGCAGTTCTTC. Translation gives CASTGRGRSYNEQFF.

This clonotype turned up a few times. This chain joins TRBV7-9 and TRBJ2-1, with D maybe TRBD1 (5 bases). V lost 8 bases to trimming and J lost 4 bases, with 12 bases between them. Germline V gene data show CDR1 as SEHNR and CDR2 as FQNEAQ (reference sequence). The CDR3 contains 13 residues. CDR3 sequence reads: CASRPKGYNEQFF. The CDR3 region has the DNA TGTGCCAGCCGCCCTAAGGGGTACAATGAGCAGTTCTTC.

The sample holds many counts of this clonotype. This rearrangement joins TRBV19 to TRBJ1-1, with D tentatively TRBD1 (6 bases). CDR1 and CDR2 (germline): LNHDA, SQIVND (reference sequence). Deletions cut 9 bases from V and 3 bases from J, with 14 bases between. This CDR3 contains 13 residues. CDR3 residues: CASSADRDTEAFF. CDR3 bases: TGTGCCAGCAGCGCGGACAGAGACACTGAAGCTTTCTTT.

The genes are TRBV10-2 and TRBJ2-1, with D hard to call. The ends were cut back, 6 bases at V and 0 bases at J, with 15 bases in the middle. CDR3 length: 16 residues. CDR1 and CDR2 from the germline V gene are WSHSY and SAAADI. CDR3 bases: TGCGCCAGCAGAGACCTACAAAAGAGCTCCTACAATGAGCAGTTCTTC. The encoded protein is CASRDLQKSSYNEQFF.

Comments on this clonotype: A read error may produce the germline difference seen at one junction end. The genes are TRBV7-3 and TRBJ2-1, with 9 bases aligning to TRBD1. The length of the CDR3 is 13 residues. Germline V lookup: CDR1 SGHTA, CDR2 FQGTGA. This chain's CDR3 is CASSLDRGPERFF. DNA of the CDR3: TGTGCCAGCAGCTTGGACAGGGGCCCGGAGCGGTTCTTC.

This clonotype came up a few times. The chain joins TRBV18 to TRBJ1-6; no reliable D call. Trimming removed 2 bases from V and 11 bases from J, with 10 bases in between. CDR1 and CDR2 (germline): KGHSH, LQKENI. The CDR3 covers 13 residues. In nucleotides, the CDR3 is TGTGCCAGCTCACCAGGCGCCGCGACACCCCTCCACTTT. Amino acid sequence: CASSPGAATPLHF.

V usage is TRBV3-1 and J usage is TRBJ2-7; D ambiguous. There are 12 residues in the CDR3. Per the germline V gene, CDR1 is LGHDT and CDR2 is YNNKEL (reference sequence). The ends were cut back, 3 bases at V and 7 bases at J, with 10 bases in the middle. The CDR3 DNA is TGTGCCAGCAGCCAGTCGGTAGGAGAGCAGTACTTC. This sequence encodes CASSQSVGEQYF.

This clonotype has only a few counts. This chain uses TRBV15 with TRBJ2-7; D ambiguous. The CDR3 covers 16 residues. V dropped 5 bases and J dropped 5 bases, with 22 bases sitting between them. Germline V gives CDR1 LNHNV, CDR2 YYDKDF (reference sequence). CDR3 in amino acids: CATSSGPGVFHHEQYF. DNA for the CDR3: TGTGCCACCAGCTCCGGCCCGGGTGTGTTCCATCACGAGCAGTACTTC.